This T cell receptor beta chain came from a study of HIV-infected patients and healthy controls. Study results and caveats: Healthy controls carried many MAIT alpha-chain CDR3s, while HIV+ repertoires had few. HIV-associated CDR3 frequencies dropped significantly during therapy; CMV-associated ones, mostly rising, changed nonsignificantly. HIV-infected repertoires had significantly higher mean Gini indices than controls, possibly reflecting oligoclonality.

500 ng RNA was reverse transcribed with alpha and beta constant-region primers. Using multiplexing indices, alpha and beta chain libraries were generated apart by chain-specific third strand synthesis. TCRdb recomputed calls from the 5' RACE reads with MiXCR, one row per CDR3 protein. The sample carries under 20,000 distinct CDR3 sequences, 8% to 10% recorded once. V dropped 2 bases and J dropped 9; count of bases not matched to a gene: 9. CDR1 and CDR2 (germline): SGDLS, YYNGEE. The CDR3 is 15 residues long. This clonotype was counted ten times or more. Its antigen is not identified. All unsorted peripheral T cells were captured because whole blood was used without fractionation.

The chain recombines TRBV9 with TRBJ2-1; TRBD2 matches at 9 bases. The source of this sequence is an adult in good health. Sequencing input: blood. The CDR3, as DNA: TGTGCCAGCAGCGTTCAGGCGGGAGGGCCGGTTGAGCAGTTCTTC. It specifies CASSVQAGGPVEQFF. Together with reference TRBV9 and TRBJ2-1, the CDR3 gives the full variable domain: DSGVTQTPKHLITATGQRVTLRCSPRSGDLSVYWYQQSLDQGLQFLIQYYNGEERAKGNILERFSAQQFPDLHSELNLSSLELGDSALYFCASSVQAGGPVEQFFGPGTRLTVL.